This T cell receptor beta chain was found in a study of blood T cell repertoires in COVID-19. Whole-study context: Sites in the United States, Italy and Spain provided acute and convalescent COVID-19 samples.

The CDR3 totals 14 residues. Per germline, CDR1 MNHEY and CDR2 SVGAGI. V lost 6 bases and J lost 3, with 15 bases in between. The assay was immunoSEQ multiplex PCR, and TCRdb's table has in-frame clones only and misses some. This sample has about 300,000 clones, with just over 85% found just once. Two negative PCRs, clearance, or symptom resolution had been documented for recovered Cohort 3 donors. Sequenced input: PBMCs or T cells enriched from blood (not recorded which). This clonotype was obtained from a man aged 25-45 years who had recovered from COVID-19. V is TRBV6-5 and J is TRBJ2-7; D is possibly TRBD2 (5 bases). The CDR3 spells CASSPSDSRYEQYF. In nucleotides, the CDR3 is TGTGCCAGCAGCCCCTCGGACTCGCGCTACGAGCAGTACTTC.